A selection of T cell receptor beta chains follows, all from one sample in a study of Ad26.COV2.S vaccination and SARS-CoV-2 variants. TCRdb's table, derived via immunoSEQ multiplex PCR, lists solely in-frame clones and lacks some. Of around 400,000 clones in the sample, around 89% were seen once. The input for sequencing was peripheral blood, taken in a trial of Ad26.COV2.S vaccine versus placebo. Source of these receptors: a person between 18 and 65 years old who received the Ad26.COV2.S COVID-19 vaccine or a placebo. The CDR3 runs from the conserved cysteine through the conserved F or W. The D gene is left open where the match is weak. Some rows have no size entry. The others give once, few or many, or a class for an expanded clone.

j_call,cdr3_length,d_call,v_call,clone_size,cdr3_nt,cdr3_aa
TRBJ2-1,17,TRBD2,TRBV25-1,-,TGTGCCAGCAGTGGGCTGAGCGGGATAGGATCGACCAATGAGCAGTTCTTC,CASSGLSGIGSTNEQFF
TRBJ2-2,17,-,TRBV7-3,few,TGTGCCAGCAGCTCCTCCCCCCAGCGGGCGAACACCGGGGAGCTGTTTTTT,CASSSSPQRANTGELFF
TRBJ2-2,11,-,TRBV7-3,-,TGTGCCAGCAGCTTCGGCGGGGAGCTGTTTTTT,CASSFGGELFF
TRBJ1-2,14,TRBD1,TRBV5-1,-,TGCGCCAGCAGCACCAGGACAGGGGACTATGGCTACACCTTC,CASSTRTGDYGYTF
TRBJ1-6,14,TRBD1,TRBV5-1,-,TGCGCCAGCAGCCGCACAGGGGTAGGGTCACCCCTCCACTTT,CASSRTGVGSPLHF
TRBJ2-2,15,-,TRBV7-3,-,TGTGCCAGCAGCTTAGGGAGCGGGCACACCGGGGAGCTGTTTTTT,CASSLGSGHTGELFF
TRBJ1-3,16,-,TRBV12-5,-,TGTGCTAGTGGTTTGGTACAAAGGGGCCGTGGAAACACCATATATTTT,CASGLVQRGRGNTIYF
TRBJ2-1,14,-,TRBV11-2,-,TGTGCCAGCAGCTTAGCGGATCCTTACAATGAGCAGTTCTTC,CASSLADPYNEQFF
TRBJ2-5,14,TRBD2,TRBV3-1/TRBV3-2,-,TGTGCCAGCAGCCAAACGGGAGGAGGAGAGACCCAGTACTTC,CASSQTGGGETQYF
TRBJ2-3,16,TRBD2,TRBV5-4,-,TGTGCCAGCAGCTTATCGACTAGCGGGAGGGTTTATACGCAGTATTTT,CASSLSTSGRVYTQYF
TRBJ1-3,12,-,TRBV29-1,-,TGCAGCGTTGAAGAGGGTGGAAACACCATATATTTT,CSVEEGGNTIYF
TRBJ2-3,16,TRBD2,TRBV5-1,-,TGCGCCAGCAGCCCGTGGACTAGCGGGAGTACAGATACGCAGTATTTT,CASSPWTSGSTDTQYF
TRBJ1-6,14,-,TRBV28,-,TGTGCCAGCAGCCTGGCGGGGCCTAATTCACCCCTCCACTTT,CASSLAGPNSPLHF
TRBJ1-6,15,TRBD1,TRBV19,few,TGTGCCAGTAGTACCAGGGGGAGTGGGGATTCACCCCTCCACTTT,CASSTRGSGDSPLHF
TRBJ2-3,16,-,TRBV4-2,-,TGTGCCAGCAGCCAACCCCGGGCCTCCGGCCCAGATACGCAGTATTTT,CASSQPRASGPDTQYF
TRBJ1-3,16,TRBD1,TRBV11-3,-,TGTGCCAGCAGCTCCCGCAGGGGGCTGGCTGGAAACACCATATATTTT,CASSSRRGLAGNTIYF
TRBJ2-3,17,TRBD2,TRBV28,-,TGTGCCAGGGGAGCGGGAGAAGGTGTGCACTTCACAGATACGCAGTATTTT,CARGAGEGVHFTDTQYF
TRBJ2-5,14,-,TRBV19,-,TGTGCCCGGAAGTCCCCGGGGGCGGAGGAGACCCAGTACTTC,CARKSPGAEETQYF
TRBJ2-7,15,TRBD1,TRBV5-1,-,TGCGCCAGCAGCTTGGCCCAGGGGGCACGTGTCGAGCAGTACTTC,CASSLAQGARVEQYF
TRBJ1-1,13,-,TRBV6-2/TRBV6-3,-,TGTGCCAGCAGTTATGAGTATGCCACTGAAGCTTTCTTT,CASSYEYATEAFF
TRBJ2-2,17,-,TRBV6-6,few,TGTGCCAGCAGTCTCCCTACAGGGCCTGCGAACACCGGGGAGCTGTTTTTT,CASSLPTGPANTGELFF
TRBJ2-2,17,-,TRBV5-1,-,TGCGCCAGCAGGCTCAGGCCGGCGGGTACGAACACCGGGGAGCTGTTTTTT,CASRLRPAGTNTGELFF
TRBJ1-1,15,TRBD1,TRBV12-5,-,TGTGCTAGTGGTTTAGGACAGGGGGCAAGAACTGAAGCTTTCTTT,CASGLGQGARTEAFF
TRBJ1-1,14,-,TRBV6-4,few,TGTGCCAGCAGCGCCAAGATGATGAACACTGAAGCTTTCTTT,CASSAKMMNTEAFF
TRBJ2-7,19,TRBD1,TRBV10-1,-,TGCGCCAGCAGTGTCTCGCTTGGACAGGGAAATTCCTTCAGCCTCCCGCAGTACTTC,CASSVSLGQGNSFSLPQYF
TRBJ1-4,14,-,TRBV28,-,TGTGCCAGCGGAGTTTTAGGGACGATTGAAAAACTGTTTTTT,CASGVLGTIEKLFF
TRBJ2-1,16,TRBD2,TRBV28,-,TGTGCCAGCAGTTTATTGAGCGGGAGGGCTTACAATGAGCAGTTCTTC,CASSLLSGRAYNEQFF
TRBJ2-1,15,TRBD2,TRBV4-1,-,TGCGCCAGCAGCCAAGAGCCAGCGGGAGGACTTGAGCAGTTCTTC,CASSQEPAGGLEQFF
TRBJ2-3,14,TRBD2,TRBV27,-,TGTGCCAGCAGGGGACTAGCGAAATGGGATACGCAGTATTTT,CASRGLAKWDTQYF
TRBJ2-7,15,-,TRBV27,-,TGTGCCAGCAGTTTAGAACCAGGGGGGACCTACGAGCAGTACTTC,CASSLEPGGTYEQYF
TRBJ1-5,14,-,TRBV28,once,TGTGCCAGCTATCCGGGATCTAGCAATCAGCCCCAGCATTTT,CASYPGSSNQPQHF
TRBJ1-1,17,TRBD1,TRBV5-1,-,TGCGCCAGCAGCCCGGGGACAGGGGGCTTACCGAACACTGAAGCTTTCTTT,CASSPGTGGLPNTEAFF